This T cell receptor (beta chain) was documented in a study of TIL therapy for anti-PD-1-resistant metastatic lung cancer. Study-level background: Patients had a median age of around 56 years (range roughly 35-85).

Indicated time point: pre-treatment sample, taken before nivolumab and TIL therapy. Enrollment ran from October 2017 to January 2020. The V and J ends lost 0 bases and 1 base respectively, with 12 bases between them. There are 16 residues in the CDR3. In germline, CDR1 is SGHRS, CDR2 YFSETQ. The libraries were made with immunoSEQ v3. Sequencing depth was 2 million to 2.5 million read pairs for survey level, about 5-6 million for deep. Using immunoSEQ multiplex PCR, the repertoire was profiled, and TCRdb retains in-frame clones only, with some absent. This sample carries more than 20,000 clones, about 79% of them seen once, and the ten largest clones take roughly 7%. The table lists this clone with a few counts.

This sequence was found in a person aged 25 to 80 with non-small cell lung cancer. The source material was blood, sampled at baseline. The chain has TRBV5-1 and TRBJ2-3; D is unclear. This chain's CDR3 is CASSLVATRGTDTQYF. The CDR3 DNA reads TGCGCCAGCAGCTTGGTCGCAACCAGAGGCACAGATACGCAGTATTTT.